This TCR beta chain was documented in a study of T-cell memory formation after mild COVID-19. Study background: Among the donors, TCR clusters were largely specific to each donor. Points from the study as a whole: Researchers found some responding clones in pre-infection memory, a sign that cross-reactive memory joined.

Libraries for TCRalpha and TCRbeta carried sample barcodes and unique molecular identifiers via 5'RACE. TCRdb re-derived calls from the 5' RACE reads in MiXCR, one entry per CDR3 protein. The sample lists around 530,000 distinct CDR3 sequences, 20% to 25% seen once, with 7.5% to 9.5% in the top ten. V shed 0 bases and J shed 5 bases, with 12 bases lying between them. The CDR3 has 15 residues. Germline assignment: CDR1 KGHDR and CDR2 SFDVKD. As regards this clonotype: What it recognizes is unknown.

V and J are TRBV24-1 and TRBJ2-5; D perhaps matches TRBD1 (5 bases). The sequencing input was PBMCs or a T cell subset sorted from them (not recorded which). The source is an adult woman who had mild COVID-19 (a few samples of this study predate the infection). Cell type and time point are not known. CDR3 protein: CATSDLQSGLETQYF. DNA for the CDR3: TGTGCCACCAGTGATTTGCAATCAGGGCTGGAGACCCAGTACTTC.